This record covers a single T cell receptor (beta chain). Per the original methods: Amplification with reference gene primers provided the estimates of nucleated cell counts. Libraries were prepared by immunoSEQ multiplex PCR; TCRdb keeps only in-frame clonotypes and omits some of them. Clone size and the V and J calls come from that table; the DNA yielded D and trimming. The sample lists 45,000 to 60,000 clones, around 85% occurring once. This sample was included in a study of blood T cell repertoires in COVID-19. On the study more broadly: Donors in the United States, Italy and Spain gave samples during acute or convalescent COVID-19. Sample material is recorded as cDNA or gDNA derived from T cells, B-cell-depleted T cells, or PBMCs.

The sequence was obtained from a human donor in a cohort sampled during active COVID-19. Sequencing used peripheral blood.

CDR3 coding DNA: TGTGCCAGCAGTACCGGGGGAGGCTATGGCTACACCTTC. As protein: CASSTGGGYGYTF. V gene TRBV6-2 or TRBV6-3 combines with J gene TRBJ1-2; D possibly corresponds to TRBD1 (5 bases). There are 13 residues in the CDR3. CDR1 and CDR2 (germline): MNHEY, SVGEGT. The V gene lost 5 bases and the J gene lost 4 bases, with 11 bases spanning the gap.